One sample yielded the 24 T cell receptor beta chains listed below, sequenced in a study of blood T cell repertoires in COVID-19. Some clones are missing from TCRdb's copy, which holds only in-frame ones; the method was immunoSEQ multiplex PCR. The data contain 200,000 to 250,000 clones, roughly 84% of them singletons. Sequenced input: peripheral blood. The receptors originated from a woman younger than 45 who had recovered from COVID-19.

This rearrangement joins TRBV5-1 to TRBJ2-7, with 7 nucleotides matching TRBD2. Trimming removed 3 bases from V and 0 bases from J; junction bases left unmatched: 3. CDR1 is SGHRS and CDR2 is YFSETQ in the germline V gene. This CDR3 spans 14 amino acids. The CDR3 is CASSSTSDSYEQYF. The CDR3 nucleotides are TGCGCCAGCAGCTCAACTAGCGACTCCTACGAGCAGTACTTC.

The V and J genes are TRBV4-2 and TRBJ2-5; 9 bases align to TRBD2. V lost 4 bases and J lost 4; bases outside the gene matches: 13. Germline lookup yields CDR1 LGHNA and CDR2 YNFKEQ. CDR3 size: 17 residues. CDR3 bases: TGTGCCAGCAGCCCCTGGGGTTCTAGCGGGACCCGAGAGACCCAGTACTTC. Translated, it gives CASSPWGSSGTRETQYF.

The chain combines TRBV5-1 with TRBJ2-7; TRBD2 matches at 7 bases. This CDR3 spans 14 amino acids. The germline CDR1 and CDR2 sequences are SGHRS and YFSETQ. J gave up 3 bases and V 3 bases, and 6 bases lay outside the gene matches. CDR3 in DNA: TGCGCCAGCAGCTCCTCGGGCGGGGGCTACGAGCAGTACTTC. It translates to CASSSSGGGYEQYF.

Written as DNA, the CDR3 is TGTGCCAGCAGCCAACAGGGGAATGAGCAGTTCTTC. As protein: CASSQQGNEQFF. V is TRBV28 and J is TRBJ2-1; the match to TRBD1 covers 7 bases. Germline CDR1 MDHEN, CDR2 SYDVKM. The V gene end was trimmed by 6 bases and the J gene end by 7 bases; junction bases not matched to a gene: 3. The CDR3 has 12 residues.

This clone was detected only a few times. The CDR3 region has the DNA TGTGCCAGCAGTCCCGGACTAGACGAGCAGTACTTC. Translated, it gives CASSPGLDEQYF. The chain has TRBV6-6 and TRBJ2-7, with 7 bases matching TRBD2. V dropped 5 bases and J dropped 5; count of bases not matched to a gene: 3. The CDR3 sequence is 12 residues long. Per germline, CDR1 MNHNY and CDR2 SVGAGI (reference sequence).

The chain couples TRBV7-2 to TRBJ2-7, with D possibly TRBD2 on 6 matching bases. Germline V lookup: CDR1 SGHTA, CDR2 FQGNSA. V was pared by 0 bases and J by 4 bases, with 16 bases between. The length of the CDR3 is 16 residues. Here the CDR3 DNA reads TGTGCCAGCAGCTTAGCGAGAACTAGCAGGTTGTACGAGCAGTACTTC. Its translation is CASSLARTSRLYEQYF.

The chain carries TRBV28 and TRBJ2-1; D is unclear. This CDR3 is 15 amino acids long. Trimming shortened V by 5 bases and J by 2 bases, and 13 bases separated the two germline ends. Germline V gene lookup returns CDR1 MDHEN and CDR2 SYDVKM. The CDR3 sequence is CASSEAGNTYNEQFF. The CDR3 coding sequence is TGTGCCAGCAGTGAGGCCGGAAATACCTACAATGAGCAGTTCTTC.

This clone was observed a handful of times. This chain joins TRBV20-1 and TRBJ1-1; TRBD1 aligns across 8 bases. The junction had 5 bases not matched to a gene; V was cut back by 6 bases and J by 8 bases. The CDR3 is made up of 11 amino acids. Germline lookup yields CDR1 DFQATT and CDR2 SNEGSKA (reference sequence). Written as DNA, the CDR3 is TGCAGTGCCCAGGGGGCTGGGGAAGCTTTCTTT. Its translation: CSAQGAGEAFF.

The genes are TRBV2 and TRBJ2-5, with 9 bases identical to TRBD1. The CDR3 runs 13 residues. CDR1 is SNHLY and CDR2 is FYNNEI in the germline V gene. V lost 8 bases and J lost 3; bases outside the gene matches: 4. CDR3 amino acids: CASLGQGKETQYF. The DNA for the CDR3 is TGTGCCAGCCTTGGACAGGGGAAAGAGACCCAGTACTTC.

The genes are TRBV4-1 and TRBJ2-2; 8 bases fit TRBD1. The V and J ends lost 3 bases and 5 bases, in that order; junction bases with no gene match: 8. Germline values: CDR1 MGHRA, CDR2 YSYEKL. The CDR3 contains 16 residues. The CDR3 here is CASSHPTGAGTGELFF. Here the CDR3 DNA reads TGCGCCAGCAGCCACCCGACAGGGGCAGGTACCGGGGAGCTGTTTTTT.

This rearrangement joins TRBV27 to TRBJ1-1, with 8 bases identical to TRBD1. Looked up from germline, CDR1 is MNHEY and CDR2 is SMNVEV (reference sequence). Trimming removed 4 bases from V and 1 base from J; junction bases left unmatched: 11. The CDR3 loop spans 17 amino acids. The DNA for the CDR3 is TGTGCCAGCAGTTCGGCCAGGGGGCGCGTTAGGAACACTGAAGCTTTCTTT. This gives the protein CASSSARGRVRNTEAFF.

The rearrangement joins TRBV19 to TRBJ2-7; 8 positions agree with TRBD2. CDR1 and CDR2 from the germline V gene are LNHDA and SQIVND (reference sequence). CDR3 length: 15 residues. J gave up 3 bases and V 8 bases, and 12 bases lay outside the gene matches. CDR3 loop: CASAGGGAPLYEQYF. CDR3 nucleotides: TGTGCCAGTGCCGGGGGGGGCGCACCGCTCTACGAGCAGTACTTC.

This chain connects TRBV27 to TRBJ2-5; 16 bases are a match to TRBD2. Looked up from germline, CDR1 is MNHEY and CDR2 is SMNVEV (reference sequence). The V gene end was trimmed by 6 bases and the J gene end by 4 bases; junction bases not matched to a gene: 5. The CDR3 runs 16 residues. The CDR3 coding sequence is TGTGCCAGCAGGGAGGGACTAGCGGGAGGGGGAGAGACCCAGTACTTC. Its translation: CASREGLAGGGETQYF.

V gene TRBV7-2 combines with J gene TRBJ2-1; D perhaps matches TRBD2 (6 bases). Germline V gives CDR1 SGHTA, CDR2 FQGNSA. CDR3 length: 15 amino acids. V was trimmed by 5 bases and J by 8 bases, leaving 19 bases between them. Here the CDR3 DNA reads TGTGCCAGCAGCCCGCTAGGGCGGGGTGGTCATGAGCAGTTCTTC. Encoded protein: CASSPLGRGGHEQFF. Full variable domain (rest looked up from reference TRBV7-2 and TRBJ2-1): GAGVSQSPSNKVTEKGKDVELRCDPISGHTALYWYRQSLGQGLEFLIYFQGNSAPDKSGLPSDRFSAERTGGSVSTLTIQRTQQEDSAVYLCASSPLGRGGHEQFFGPGTRLTVL.

This clone was observed a handful of times. The V gene is TRBV28, the J gene TRBJ2-7; possibly TRBD2 for D (6 bases). V dropped 3 bases and J dropped 0 bases, with 12 bases sitting between them. This CDR3 is 15 amino acids long. CDR1 is MDHEN and CDR2 is SYDVKM in the germline V gene. The DNA of the CDR3 is TGTGCCAGCAGTTTTCCAGGGACTGCCTCCTACGAGCAGTACTTC. This translates into CASSFPGTASYEQYF.

The chain is built from TRBV7-2 and TRBJ2-7; D call uncertain. Trimming cost V 2 bases and J 3 bases, with 11 bases left between them. The CDR3 is made up of 14 amino acids. Germline V gene sequence: CDR1 SGHTA, CDR2 FQGNSA. CDR3 DNA sequence: TGTGCCAGCAGCTTATATAGTAGTTACTACGAGCAGTACTTC. Translation: CASSLYSSYYEQYF.

V gene TRBV5-1 combines with J gene TRBJ1-1; 9 positions match TRBD1. V lost 3 bases to trimming and J lost 6 bases; unmatched junction nucleotides: 6. CDR3 length: 14 amino acids. Germline V gives CDR1 SGHRS, CDR2 YFSETQ. CDR3 sequence: CASSWDRAEAEAFF. Written as DNA, the CDR3 is TGCGCCAGCAGCTGGGACAGGGCGGAAGCTGAAGCTTTCTTT.

For the CDR3, the DNA is TGTGCCAGTAGCCCCGCCAGGGGTGGGTATGGCTACACCTTC. It specifies CASSPARGGYGYTF. This chain joins TRBV19 and TRBJ1-2; D possibly corresponds to TRBD1 (6 bases). This CDR3 is built from 14 residues. V shed 6 bases and J shed 5 bases, with 16 bases lying between them. Germline CDR1 is LNHDA and CDR2 is SQIVND (reference sequence).

The CDR3 here is CASRLDRGNDEQYF. The CDR3 DNA reads as TGTGCCAGCAGATTGGACAGGGGCAACGACGAGCAGTACTTC. The chain joins TRBV25-1 to TRBJ2-7, with TRBD1 matching over 9 bases. The germline V gene has CDR1 MGHDK and CDR2 SYGVNS. V was clipped by 6 bases and J by 5 bases; unmatched bases: 8. CDR3 length equals 14 residues.

CDR3 nucleotide sequence: TGTGCCAGCAGTGGCCAGGGGACGGTTAATGAGCAGTTCTTC. Its translation is CASSGQGTVNEQFF. This sequence joins TRBV25-1 and TRBJ2-1; TRBD1 is a possible D gene (6 bases). The ends were cut back, 4 bases at V and 7 bases at J, with 14 bases in the middle. This CDR3 region has 14 residues. Looked up from germline, CDR1 is MGHDK and CDR2 is SYGVNS.

The chain employs TRBV19 and TRBJ2-2, with D perhaps matching TRBD1 (6 bases). The CDR3 is 13 amino acids. V lost 4 bases to trimming and J lost 7 bases, with 10 bases between them. The germline V gene has CDR1 LNHDA and CDR2 SQIVND (reference sequence). The CDR3 is CASSTNRVGELFF. Here the CDR3 DNA reads TGTGCCAGTAGTACCAACAGGGTCGGGGAGCTGTTTTTT.

The chain employs TRBV2 and TRBJ2-3, with no clear D. V lost 11 bases and J 4 bases, leaving 16 bases between the germline ends. This CDR3 comprises 13 residues. The V gene's germline CDR1 is SNHLY and CDR2 FYNNEI. For the CDR3, the DNA is TGTGCCCTAGTGGCAAAGAAGCCAGATACGCAGTATTTT. Its translation: CALVAKKPDTQYF.

This clone has ten or more counts. This sequence joins TRBV5-4 and TRBJ2-1; 9 nucleotides match TRBD1. The ends lost 5 bases at V and 2 bases at J; junction bases unmatched: 8. This CDR3 is built from 16 residues. Looked up from germline, CDR1 is SGHNT and CDR2 is YYREEE (reference sequence). Written as DNA, the CDR3 is TGTGCCAGCAGTCACACCGGGACAGGGACCTACAATGAGCAGTTCTTC. Protein sequence: CASSHTGTGTYNEQFF.

This chain connects TRBV7-9 to TRBJ1-1; 8 positions match TRBD1. The CDR3 consists of 14 residues. Germline V gene lookup returns CDR1 SEHNR and CDR2 FQNEAQ (reference sequence). V was clipped by 8 bases and J by 7 bases; unmatched bases: 12. In DNA form, the CDR3 reads TGTGCCAGCGTATCCAGGGGGCTGGTCGGTGAAGCTTTCTTT. Amino acid sequence: CASVSRGLVGEAFF.